This T cell receptor beta chain was documented in a study of blood T cell repertoires in COVID-19. Unmatched junction bases numbered 3, after V lost 5 bases and J lost 10 bases. There are 12 residues in the CDR3. From germline, CDR1 is PRHDT and CDR2 FYEKMQ (reference sequence). Authors' processing steps: By means of reference gene primer amplification, nucleated cell counts were estimated. The protocol was immunoSEQ multiplex PCR, while the TCRdb copy is restricted to in-frame clones and leaves out a portion. V and J calls plus clone size are reproduced from that table; the DNA served to infer D and trimming. The sample has 250,000 to 300,000 clones; 80% to 95% are singletons.

This clonotype was obtained from a woman in her 30s who had recovered from COVID-19. The J gene is TRBJ2-1, the V gene TRBV13; 9 nucleotides line up with TRBD2. Sequencing was performed on PBMCs or T cells enriched from blood (not recorded which). CDR3 sequence reads: CASSRLADEQFF. CDR3 in DNA: TGTGCCAGCAGCCGACTAGCGGACGAGCAGTTCTTC. The variable domain in full, with the rest retrieved from reference TRBV13 and TRBJ2-1, is AAGVIQSPRHLIKEKRETATLKCYPIPRHDTVYWYQQGPGQDPQFLISFYEKMQSDKGSIPDRFSAQQFSDYHSELNMSSLELGDSALYFCASSRLADEQFFGPGTRLTVL.